Below, 20 T cell receptor beta chains from the same sample are listed, as sequenced in a study. Tregs were sorted as CD4+CD25+CD127-/low cells. TCRdb reanalysed the 5' RACE reads using MiXCR and keeps one entry per CDR3 protein. The profile covers tens of thousands of distinct CDR3 sequences, with about 26% appearing a single time and approximately 2.2% taken by the ten largest. The sequenced sample consisted of tumor-infiltrating Tregs sorted from the breast tumor. The receptors were gathered from a female donor with breast cancer.

This clonotype was observed many times. The V gene is TRBV4-2, the J gene TRBJ2-2; D is ambiguous. The length of the CDR3 is 13 residues. Germline V gives CDR1 LGHNA, CDR2 YNFKEQ. The ends were cut back, 1 base at V and 6 bases at J, with 6 bases in the middle. Written as DNA, the CDR3 is TGTGCCAGCAGCCAAGTATCCTCCGGGGAGCTGTTTTTT. Translation: CASSQVSSGELFF.

This clonotype was detected only a few times. The chain employs TRBV20-1 and TRBJ2-6; D not certain. V lost 5 bases and J 4 bases, leaving 9 bases between the germline ends. The germline CDR1 and CDR2 sequences are DFQATT and SNEGSKA (reference sequence). The CDR3 has 13 amino acids. CDR3 in amino acids: CSAPTVGANVLTF. The DNA of the CDR3 is TGCAGTGCTCCAACCGTAGGGGCCAACGTCCTGACTTTC.

This clonotype was observed at least ten times. This chain uses TRBV30 with TRBJ1-2; TRBD1 matches 8 bases. CDR3 length: 14 amino acids. Germline values: CDR1 GTSNPN, CDR2 SVGIG (reference sequence). V was pared by 3 bases and J by 3 bases, with 6 bases of the junction left unmatched. CDR3 sequence (DNA): TGTGCCTGGAGCCGAGAGACAGGGGACTATGGCTACACCTTC. Protein: CAWSRETGDYGYTF. The variable domain in full, with the rest retrieved from reference TRBV30 and TRBJ1-2, is SQTIHQWPATLVQPVGSPLSLECTVEGTSNPNLYWYRQAAGRGLQLLFYSVGIGQISSEVPQNLSASRPQDRQFILSSKKLLLSDSGFYLCAWSRETGDYGYTFGSGTRLTVV.

This clonotype was seen many times. The rearrangement joins TRBV20-1 to TRBJ2-3; 7 bases line up with TRBD2. The CDR3 length is 12 residues. The germline CDR1 and CDR2 sequences are DFQATT and SNEGSKA (reference sequence). The CDR3 protein is CRMGGRADTQYF. The CDR3 region has the DNA TGCAGGATGGGAGGGAGGGCAGATACGCAGTATTTT.

This chain joins TRBV20-1 and TRBJ2-7; 11 nucleotides match TRBD2. With 0 bases clipped from V and 3 bases from J, the junction kept 4 bases outside the gene matches. The CDR3 covers 15 residues. The germline V gene has CDR1 DFQATT and CDR2 SNEGSKA (reference sequence). The DNA for the CDR3 is TGCAGTGCTAGAGATCCAGGACTAGCGGGCTACGAGCAGTACTTC. Translation: CSARDPGLAGYEQYF.

This clonotype occurred many times. CDR3 region: CASSLSPLVEKLFF. As DNA, the CDR3 is TGTGCCAGCAGCTTATCCCCCTTGGTCGAAAAACTGTTTTTT. The V gene is TRBV7-9, the J gene TRBJ1-4; unclear D gene. The length of the CDR3 is 14 residues. The V and J ends lost 2 bases and 8 bases respectively, with 12 bases between them. Germline V gene lookup returns CDR1 SEHNR and CDR2 FQNEAQ (reference sequence).

This rearrangement joins TRBV7-2 to TRBJ1-2; D call uncertain. CDR3 length equals 14 residues. Germline V gene data show CDR1 as SGHTA and CDR2 as FQGNSA. V gave up 4 bases and J gave up 8 bases, with 17 bases separating them. CDR3: CASSSDAAKGGYTF. DNA for the CDR3: TGTGCCAGCAGCTCAGACGCAGCGAAGGGCGGCTACACCTTC. The full variable domain, with the rest looked up from reference TRBV7-2 and TRBJ1-2, is GAGVSQSPSNKVTEKGKDVELRCDPISGHTALYWYRQSLGQGLEFLIYFQGNSAPDKSGLPSDRFSAERTGGSVSTLTIQRTQQEDSAVYLCASSSDAAKGGYTFGSGTRLTVV.

This chain links TRBV6-5 with TRBJ1-1; unclear D gene. Germline lookup yields CDR1 MNHEY and CDR2 SVGAGI. Trimming took 6 bases from V and 0 from J, leaving 11 bases between them. The CDR3 is 14 residues long. The chain's CDR3 is CASRPGGMNTEAFF. The CDR3 bases are TGTGCCAGCAGGCCGGGAGGTATGAACACTGAAGCTTTCTTT.

This clonotype has a count of ten or more. The chain couples TRBV9 to TRBJ1-5; weak D call: TRBD1 (5 bases). CDR1 SGDLS and CDR2 YYNGEE come from the germline V gene. The CDR3 has 14 residues. V was trimmed by 4 bases and J by 5 bases, leaving 13 bases between them. This chain's CDR3 is CASSITGWDQPQHF. The CDR3 nucleotides read TGTGCCAGCAGCATCACAGGTTGGGATCAGCCCCAGCATTTT.

The V call is TRBV12-3 or TRBV12-4, the J call TRBJ2-7; D remains unclear. V was clipped by 4 bases and J by 2 bases, with 18 bases between them. This CDR3 has 16 amino acids. The CDR3 region is CASSSGPGQLTYEQYF. The CDR3 bases are TGTGCCAGCAGTTCGGGCCCGGGCCAATTGACCTACGAGCAGTACTTC.

Worth noting for this clonotype: This may stem from a read error, because a much larger clone lies one nucleotide away. This chain uses TRBV5-5 with TRBJ1-6; the D gene is possibly TRBD1 (5 bases). Per the germline V gene, CDR1 is SGHKS and CDR2 is YYEKEE (reference sequence). The CDR3 has 12 residues. Here the CDR3 DNA reads TGTGCCAGCAGCTTGCAGGGTTCACCCCTCTACTTT. Translating it yields CASSLQGSPLYF.

This clonotype has a count of ten or more. The chain links TRBV20-1 to TRBJ2-3; no clear D. The V gene's germline CDR1 is DFQATT and CDR2 SNEGSKA (reference sequence). Trimming left V 2 bases short and J 3 bases short, with 15 bases between. The CDR3 has 15 amino acids. DNA for the CDR3: TGCAGTGCTAGACCCCGGCCCCTGCAAACAGATACGCAGTATTTT. Protein: CSARPRPLQTDTQYF.

The J gene is TRBJ2-7, the V gene TRBV2; D is ambiguous. V was trimmed by 2 bases and J by 5 bases, leaving 7 bases between them. The CDR3 spans 12 residues. Per the germline V gene, CDR1 is SNHLY and CDR2 is FYNNEI. The CDR3 DNA reads TGTGCCAGCAGTGAAATCGCCAACGAGCAGTACTTC. Amino acids: CASSEIANEQYF.

This clonotype was detected only a few times. The chain uses TRBV18 and TRBJ1-4; TRBD1 aligns across 7 bases. This CDR3 spans 15 amino acids. V gave up 4 bases and J gave up 8 bases; unmatched junction bases: 10. Per germline, CDR1 KGHSH and CDR2 LQKENI. In nucleotides, the CDR3 is TGTGCCAGCTCACACTACAGGGGAGTAAGGGAAAAACTGTTTTTT. Its translation: CASSHYRGVREKLFF. Drawing the rest from reference TRBV18 and TRBJ1-4, the complete variable domain is NAGVMQNPRHLVRRRGQEARLRCSPMKGHSHVYWYRQLPEEGLKFMVYLQKENIIDESGMPKERFSAEFPKEGPSILRIQQVVRGDSAAYFCASSHYRGVREKLFFGSGTQLSVL.

V gene TRBV5-1 combines with J gene TRBJ2-2, with a possible D match to TRBD1 (5 bases). The germline V gene encodes CDR1 SGHRS and CDR2 YFSETQ. The CDR3 has 14 residues. Trimming shortened V by 0 bases and J by 5 bases, and 8 bases separated the two germline ends. The CDR3 is CASSLGQTTGELFF. In DNA, the CDR3 is TGCGCCAGCAGCTTGGGACAGACAACCGGGGAGCTGTTTTTT. Full variable domain (rest looked up from reference TRBV5-1 and TRBJ2-2): KAGVTQTPRYLIKTRGQQVTLSCSPISGHRSVSWYQQTPGQGLQFLFEYFSETQRNKGNFPGRFSGRQFSNSRSEMNVSTLELGDSALYLCASSLGQTTGELFFGEGSRLTVL.

The V and J genes are TRBV14 and TRBJ1-2; unclear D gene. The CDR3 has 15 residues. V lost 4 bases, J lost 4 bases, and 16 bases lay in between. CDR1 and CDR2 from the germline V gene are SGHDN and FVKESK. CDR3 nucleotides: TGTGCCAGCAGCCTAGCAGGAGACCTACGCTATGGCTACACCTTC. Its protein product is CASSLAGDLRYGYTF.

This clonotype showed up just a few times. The genes are TRBV6-5 and TRBJ2-1; 11 nucleotides line up with TRBD2. The CDR3 runs 14 residues. The V gene end was trimmed by 5 bases and the J gene end by 9 bases; junction bases not matched to a gene: 6. Looked up from germline, CDR1 is MNHEY and CDR2 is SVGAGI. The CDR3 DNA follows: TGTGCCAGCAGTGTAGCGGGAGGGACGGGTGAGCAGTTCTTC. It translates to CASSVAGGTGEQFF.

This clonotype has at least ten counts. This rearrangement joins TRBV24-1 to TRBJ2-1; unclear D gene. The CDR3 covers 15 residues. Trimming removed 2 bases at V and 5 bases at J, with 12 bases between. Germline loops: CDR1 KGHDR, CDR2 SFDVKD. CDR3 region: CATSDSLASHNEQFF. CDR3 bases: TGTGCCACCAGTGATTCGTTAGCTAGTCACAATGAGCAGTTCTTC.

This chain uses TRBV5-1 with TRBJ2-5; the D call may be TRBD1 or TRBD2 (5 bases each). The CDR3 has 15 amino acids. CDR1 and CDR2 from the germline V gene are SGHRS and YFSETQ. V gave up 0 bases and J gave up 1 base, with 10 bases separating them. For the CDR3, the DNA is TGCGCCAGCAGCTTGGCCTCGGGACCCCAAGAGACCCAGTACTTC. This encodes CASSLASGPQETQYF.

This clonotype was counted between two and nine times. The chain has TRBV6-5 and TRBJ1-2, with D tentatively TRBD1 (6 bases). This CDR3 region has 15 residues. Germline lookup yields CDR1 MNHEY and CDR2 SVGAGI. V was clipped by 6 bases and J by 2 bases, with 16 bases between them. The CDR3: CASSQRQEPNYGYTF. The CDR3 nucleotides are TGTGCCAGCAGCCAAAGACAGGAACCCAACTATGGCTACACCTTC.